This is a list of T cell receptor beta chains from one sample in a study of cytomegalovirus exposure and HLA in healthy donors. Measured with immunoSEQ multiplex PCR; TCRdb has only the in-frame clones, and not every one. Of a few hundred thousand clones listed, 80% to 90% were seen once; the top ten hold 2.9%. The material sequenced was PBMCs. These receptors originate from a man younger than 45 in good health and CMV-seronegative. The CDR3 runs from the conserved cysteine through the conserved F or W. The order of the fields is clone size, D gene, J gene, V gene, CDR3 DNA, CDR3 protein. The D gene is left open where the match is weak. Clone size, where shown, is once, few, many, or a class for clones that have expanded.

few	-	TRBJ1-1	TRBV19	TGTGCCAGTACCACATCGACAGTCACTGAAGCTTTCTTT	CASTTSTVTEAFF
-	-	TRBJ2-2	TRBV4-2	TGTGCCAGCAGCCCTCCCAGGGGAGCGGCCGGGGAGCTGTTTTTT	CASSPPRGAAGELFF
-	-	TRBJ2-2	TRBV9	TGTGCCAGCAGCTCTCGAATAGCCGGGGAGCTGTTTTTT	CASSSRIAGELFF
-	-	TRBJ2-2	TRBV6-5	TGTGCCAGCCGGGTCAGGGCGAACACCGGGGAGCTGTTTTTT	CASRVRANTGELFF
-	TRBD1	TRBJ1-2	TRBV9	TGTGCCAGCAGCGTAGAGGGGGCGGCAGGGTATGGCTACACCTTC	CASSVEGAAGYGYTF
-	-	TRBJ2-5	TRBV18	TGTGCCAGCTCACAGCTTAGCGGAGAGACCCAGTACTTC	CASSQLSGETQYF
-	TRBD1	TRBJ2-5	TRBV4-2	TGTGCCAGCAGCCAAGATCCTACCGTAAGGGGGCAGGAGACCCAGTACTTC	CASSQDPTVRGQETQYF
-	TRBD1	TRBJ1-2	TRBV2	TGTGCCAGCAGTCGGGACAGGACTTATGGCTACACCTTC	CASSRDRTYGYTF
few	-	TRBJ1-4	TRBV18	TGTGCCAGCTCACCACAGGACAGCTCGACTAATGAAAAACTGTTTTTT	CASSPQDSSTNEKLFF
-	-	TRBJ2-2	TRBV9	TGTGCCAGCAGCGTAGAAGGTGTGGCAGGGAACACCGGGGAGCTGTTTTTT	CASSVEGVAGNTGELFF
-	TRBD1	TRBJ2-7	TRBV19	TGTGCCACTTCTCTTTCGGGGACAGGGAAGTACGAGCAGTACTTC	CATSLSGTGKYEQYF
-	TRBD2	TRBJ2-5	TRBV9	TGTGCCAGCAGCCTCGGGACTAGCGATTCGGAGACCCAGTACTTC	CASSLGTSDSETQYF
few	-	TRBJ2-2	TRBV28	TGTGCCAGCAGTTTGGCATGGTTCCGCACCGGGGAGCTGTTTTTT	CASSLAWFRTGELFF
-	-	TRBJ1-2	TRBV5-8	TGTGCCAGCGGGGTTTCGGGGGATAACTATGGCTACACCTTC	CASGVSGDNYGYTF
many	TRBD1	TRBJ1-3	TRBV7-9	TGTGCCAGCAGCTCTTTCAGGGGGGACACCATATATTTT	CASSSFRGDTIYF
once	-	TRBJ2-7	TRBV27	TGTGCCAGCACCTACGCCGAGGGCTACGAGCAGTACTTC	CASTYAEGYEQYF
-	-	TRBJ1-4	TRBV29-1	TGCAGCGCTGGGTCCCAGGGGACTAATGAAAAACTGTTTTTT	CSAGSQGTNEKLFF
few	-	TRBJ2-7	TRBV5-6	TGTGCCAGCAGCTTTTACCTCGGGGCAGGGGCCCACGAGCAGTACTTC	CASSFYLGAGAHEQYF
-	-	TRBJ2-3	TRBV5-1	TGCGCCAGCAGCGCTGGGGACTTACCGAGCACAGATACGCAGTATTTT	CASSAGDLPSTDTQYF
-	-	TRBJ2-5	TRBV6-5	TGTGCCAGCAAGTCAGGGACATTTCAAGAGACCCAGTACTTC	CASKSGTFQETQYF
-	TRBD2	TRBJ2-3	TRBV6-6	TGTGCCAGCACCACGGGGCCGGGGGGGAGCACAGATACGCAGTATTTT	CASTTGPGGSTDTQYF
-	TRBD1	TRBJ1-2	TRBV5-1	TGCGCCAGCAGCTTGACAGGGGGTGATGGCTACACCTTC	CASSLTGGDGYTF
-	TRBD2	TRBJ2-5	TRBV7-9	TGTGCCAGCAGCTTACTAGCGGGGAGTGCTCGAGAGACCCAGTACTTC	CASSLLAGSARETQYF
-	TRBD1	TRBJ1-2	TRBV28	TGTGCCAGCAGTCACAGGGGCCGGAGCATGGGGGACTATGGCTACACCTTC	CASSHRGRSMGDYGYTF
-	-	TRBJ1-2	TRBV12-5	TGTGCTAGTGGTTCCAACTTGGGACTTTATGGCTACACCTTC	CASGSNLGLYGYTF
-	TRBD1	TRBJ2-7	TRBV7-9	TGTGCCAGCAGCCTGACAGGGGGGGCGCGAGGGCAGTACTTC	CASSLTGGARGQYF
-	-	TRBJ1-6	TRBV5-6	TGTGCCAGCAGCCCACAGGGCGGAAATTCACCCCTCCACTTT	CASSPQGGNSPLHF
-	TRBD1	TRBJ1-5	TRBV5-1	TGCGCCAGCAGCTTGGGGACAGGGGGCTCGAATCAGCCCCAGCATTTT	CASSLGTGGSNQPQHF
-	-	TRBJ1-2	TRBV5-6	TGTGCCAGCAGCGCCCGGGGGGCTCGCTATGGCTACACCTTC	CASSARGARYGYTF
-	TRBD1	TRBJ2-3	TRBV29-1	TGCAGCGTGAGGCCCGGGACAGTTCTCACAGATACGCAGTATTTT	CSVRPGTVLTDTQYF
-	-	TRBJ1-2	TRBV6-6	TGTGCCAGCAGTTACTCCGGGAATAACTATGGCTACACCTTC	CASSYSGNNYGYTF
once	-	TRBJ2-3	TRBV4-3	TGCGCCAGCAGCCAAGACGGAGACAGCACAGATACGCAGTATTTT	CASSQDGDSTDTQYF
once	TRBD1	TRBJ2-7	TRBV9	TGTGCCAGCGGGACAGGGGTCGACTACGAGCAGTACTTC	CASGTGVDYEQYF
few	-	TRBJ2-2	TRBV7-9	TGTGCCAGCAGTTACGATCCGTCCAGGGTGACCGGGGAGCTGTTTTTT	CASSYDPSRVTGELFF
-	TRBD1	TRBJ1-5	TRBV6-5	TGTGCCAGCAGTGATGGACAGGCCCAGCATTTT	CASSDGQAQHF
once	TRBD2	TRBJ2-1	TRBV6-4	TGTGCCAGCAGTGACTCGTATAGCGGGGATTACAATGAGCAGTTCTTC	CASSDSYSGDYNEQFF
-	TRBD1	TRBJ1-1	TRBV4-1	TGCGCCAGCAGCCAAGATTTCCCAGGGGGCAAAGCTTTCTTT	CASSQDFPGGKAFF
few	TRBD1	TRBJ2-7	TRBV7-7	TGTGCTAGCAGCCCAGACAGGGCCCAATTCAACGAGCAGTACTTC	CASSPDRAQFNEQYF
few	-	TRBJ2-1	TRBV4-2	TGTGCCAGCAGCCAAGAGGTCTGGGGGGGCCTAAATGAGCAGTTCTTC	CASSQEVWGGLNEQFF
few	TRBD1	TRBJ1-1	TRBV29-1	TGCAGCGTTGAAGGGACAGGGGGCACTGAAGCTTTCTTT	CSVEGTGGTEAFF
-	TRBD1	TRBJ1-2	TRBV6-1	TGTGCCAGCAGTGACGGGCCCGGACAGGGAAGTAGTGGCTACACCTTC	CASSDGPGQGSSGYTF
-	TRBD1	TRBJ1-6	TRBV7-9	TGTGCCAGCAGCTTCTCGACAGGGGGCTTGTCACCCCTCCACTTT	CASSFSTGGLSPLHF
once	TRBD1	TRBJ2-3	TRBV27	TGTGCCAGCAGTTTAAACAGGGGAACAGATACGCAGTATTTT	CASSLNRGTDTQYF
-	-	TRBJ1-5	TRBV5-1	TGCGCCAGCAGCTTGGGGGGGGGTAGCAATCAGCCCCAGCATTTT	CASSLGGGSNQPQHF
-	TRBD1	TRBJ1-5	TRBV19	TGTGCCAGTCTGGACAGGGGGAGCGCACGGAGCAATCAGCCCCAGCATTTT	CASLDRGSARSNQPQHF
-	-	TRBJ2-2	TRBV6-5	TGTGCCAGCACCCCCACAGGGCATCCCGGGGAGCTGTTTTTT	CASTPTGHPGELFF
few	-	TRBJ2-7	TRBV5-1	TGCGCCAGCGGGTCGAGGGATAGCTCCTACGAGCAGTACTTC	CASGSRDSSYEQYF
-	-	TRBJ2-3	TRBV19	TGTGCCAGTAATTCACCAGGGGTGGGCGCAGATACGCAGTATTTT	CASNSPGVGADTQYF
-	TRBD2	TRBJ2-3	TRBV7-2	TGTGCCAGCAGCAGCGGGGGGACTACCCATACGCAGTATTTT	CASSSGGTTHTQYF
-	TRBD2	TRBJ2-2	TRBV9	TGTGCCAGCAGCGTGGGGTTAGCGGGGACGAACGGGGAGCTGTTTTTT	CASSVGLAGTNGELFF
-	-	TRBJ2-7	TRBV2	TGTGCCAGCAGTGCAGCTCTGGACAAGGGCGACGAGCAGTACTTC	CASSAALDKGDEQYF
-	TRBD1	TRBJ2-3	TRBV5-1	TGCGCCAGCAGCTTAACAGGGGTACCCACAGATACGCAGTATTTT	CASSLTGVPTDTQYF
-	-	TRBJ1-4	TRBV7-9	TGTTCCAGCAGCCCGAGGACCAACCGGAGGGACGAAAAACTGTTTTTT	CSSSPRTNRRDEKLFF
-	-	TRBJ2-2	TRBV2	TGTGCCAGCAGCAGGGCAACCGGGGAGCTGTTTTTT	CASSRATGELFF
few	-	TRBJ2-3	TRBV6-1	TGTGCCAGCAGTGACCCGGGGGAGGCCCCCACAGATACGCAGTATTTT	CASSDPGEAPTDTQYF